Listed below are T cell receptor beta chains from one sample, sequenced in a study of Ad26.COV2.S vaccination and SARS-CoV-2 variants. The repertoire was sequenced with immunoSEQ multiplex PCR; TCRdb's copy has only in-frame clones and lacks some. The sample has a few hundred thousand clones; more than 75% are singletons. The sequencing here drew on peripheral blood, taken in a trial of Ad26.COV2.S vaccine versus placebo. These receptors came from a person between 18 and 65 years old who received the Ad26.COV2.S COVID-19 vaccine or a placebo. Both conserved end residues are part of each CDR3. Fields, in order: V gene, J gene, clone size, D gene, CDR3 DNA, CDR3 protein. A D gene is named only where the DNA matches it firmly. Some rows mark clone size as missing; the rest say once, few, many or name a class of expanded clone.

V: TRBV20-1
J: TRBJ2-7
size: -
D: TRBD2
DNA: TGCAGTGCTAGTGGACTAGTCCCCTACGAGCAGTACTTC
CDR3: CSASGLVPYEQYF

V: TRBV15
J: TRBJ2-7
size: -
D: -
DNA: TGTGCCACCAGCAGAGGCACGATTTCGTACGAGCAGTACTTC
CDR3: CATSRGTISYEQYF

V: TRBV25-1
J: TRBJ1-1
size: few
D: -
DNA: TGTGCCAACGAGAACACTGAAGCTTTCTTT
CDR3: CANENTEAFF

V: TRBV4-1
J: TRBJ2-7
size: -
D: -
DNA: TGCGCCAGCAGCCATGCACTTCGGGACTACGAGCAGTACTTC
CDR3: CASSHALRDYEQYF

V: TRBV19
J: TRBJ2-1
size: -
D: -
DNA: TGTGCCAGTAGGTACCGACCACAGGGTAGCTCCTACAATGAGCAGTTCTTC
CDR3: CASRYRPQGSSYNEQFF

V: TRBV2
J: TRBJ2-5
size: -
D: TRBD2
DNA: TGTGCCAGTCGGACCGGCGGGGGGCAAGAGACCCAGTACTTC
CDR3: CASRTGGGQETQYF

V: TRBV9
J: TRBJ1-2
size: -
D: TRBD1
DNA: TGTGCCAGCAGCGCGGAGGACAGGGGTTCCGGTGGCTACACCTTC
CDR3: CASSAEDRGSGGYTF

V: TRBV6-2/TRBV6-3
J: TRBJ2-2
size: -
D: TRBD2
DNA: TGTGCCAGCAGTTACGTCGAGCGGGGACGAAGGGAGCTGTTTTTT
CDR3: CASSYVERGRRELFF

V: TRBV27
J: TRBJ1-5
size: -
D: -
DNA: TGTGCCAGCCGGGACCGAATGGGCAATCAGCCCCAGCATTTT
CDR3: CASRDRMGNQPQHF

V: TRBV30
J: TRBJ1-1
size: -
D: -
DNA: TGTGCCTGGAGAGCCGAATTTGAAGCTTTCTTT
CDR3: CAWRAEFEAFF

V: TRBV27
J: TRBJ1-3
size: few
D: -
DNA: TGTGCCAGCAGTTTATCGCGGGGGAATGCGGGAAACACCATATATTTT
CDR3: CASSLSRGNAGNTIYF

V: TRBV4-1
J: TRBJ2-1
size: -
D: -
DNA: TGCGCCAGCAGCCAAGACCAGGTGCTTGACAATGAGCAGTTCTTC
CDR3: CASSQDQVLDNEQFF

V: TRBV25-1
J: TRBJ1-3
size: -
D: -
DNA: TGTGCCAGCAGTGATCGAGACACCATATATTTT
CDR3: CASSDRDTIYF

V: TRBV27
J: TRBJ2-7
size: once
D: -
DNA: TGTGCCAGCAGTTTAACGCAGAGCTACGAGCAGTACTTC
CDR3: CASSLTQSYEQYF

V: TRBV13
J: TRBJ2-7
size: once
D: TRBD2
DNA: TGTGCCAGCAGACAAACCACTGGGGGACTAGCGGTCTCCTACGAGCAGTACTTC
CDR3: CASRQTTGGLAVSYEQYF

V: TRBV18
J: TRBJ1-1
size: -
D: -
DNA: TGTGCCAGCTCATTTCCGACAGAGAACACTGAAGCTTTCTTT
CDR3: CASSFPTENTEAFF

V: TRBV7-3
J: TRBJ2-5
size: -
D: -
DNA: TGTGCCAGCAGCCCCGGGACATCCCTATGGGGAGAGACCCAGTACTTC
CDR3: CASSPGTSLWGETQYF

V: TRBV6-2/TRBV6-3
J: TRBJ1-1
size: few
D: -
DNA: TGTGCCAGCAGTTCACAAGCTCCTCCGAACACTGAAGCTTTCTTT
CDR3: CASSSQAPPNTEAFF

V: TRBV7-3
J: TRBJ1-1
size: -
D: TRBD1
DNA: TGTGCCAGCAGCTCGGGACAGAGCCGCACTGAAGCTTTCTTT
CDR3: CASSSGQSRTEAFF

V: TRBV7-9
J: TRBJ2-3
size: -
D: -
DNA: TGTGCCAGCAGCTTAACCCACAGCACCACAGATACGCAGTATTTT
CDR3: CASSLTHSTTDTQYF

V: TRBV7-9
J: TRBJ2-7
size: -
D: TRBD2
DNA: TGTGCCAGCAGCTTAGGCTCTAGCGGGGGATTCTACGAGCAGTACTTC
CDR3: CASSLGSSGGFYEQYF

V: TRBV4-3
J: TRBJ1-4
size: -
D: -
DNA: TGCGCCAGCAGCAGCCAAGCCGGGGTCCAAGGAAGAAATGAAAAACTGTTTTTT
CDR3: CASSSQAGVQGRNEKLFF

V: TRBV7-2
J: TRBJ1-1
size: -
D: -
DNA: TGTGCCAGCAGCTTATGGACTGCGGGGAACACTGAAGCTTTCTTT
CDR3: CASSLWTAGNTEAFF

V: TRBV3-1/TRBV3-2
J: TRBJ1-1
size: -
D: -
DNA: TGTGCCAGCAGCCCACGTCCCGGAACGAACACTGAAGCTTTCTTT
CDR3: CASSPRPGTNTEAFF

V: TRBV6-6
J: TRBJ2-1
size: -
D: TRBD2
DNA: TGTGCCAGCAGTCCTCGGATCCATGTCAGCGGGGGGTTGGATGAGCAGTTCTTC
CDR3: CASSPRIHVSGGLDEQFF

V: TRBV7-9
J: TRBJ2-7
size: -
D: -
DNA: TGTGCCAGCAGCTCCGAAGGGTCTCGGGAGCAGTACTTC
CDR3: CASSSEGSREQYF

V: TRBV3-1/TRBV3-2
J: TRBJ2-3
size: -
D: TRBD2
DNA: TGTGCCAGCAGCCCTCGACGGGGGGGCGGTTCTGATACGCAGTATTTT
CDR3: CASSPRRGGGSDTQYF